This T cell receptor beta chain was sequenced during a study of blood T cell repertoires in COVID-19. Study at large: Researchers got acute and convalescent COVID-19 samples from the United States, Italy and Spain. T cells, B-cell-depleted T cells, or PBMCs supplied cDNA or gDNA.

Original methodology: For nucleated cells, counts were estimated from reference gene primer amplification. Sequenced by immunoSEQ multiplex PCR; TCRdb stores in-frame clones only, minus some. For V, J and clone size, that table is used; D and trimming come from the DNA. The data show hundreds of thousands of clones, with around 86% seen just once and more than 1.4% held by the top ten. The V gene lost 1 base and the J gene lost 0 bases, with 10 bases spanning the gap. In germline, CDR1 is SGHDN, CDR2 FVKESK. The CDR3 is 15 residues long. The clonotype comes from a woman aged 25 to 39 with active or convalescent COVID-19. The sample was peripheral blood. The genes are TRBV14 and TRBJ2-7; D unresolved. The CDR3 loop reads CASSQGAGSSYEQYF. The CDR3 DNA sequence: TGTGCCAGCAGCCAAGGGGCAGGAAGCTCCTACGAGCAGTACTTC.